This T cell receptor beta chain is drawn from a study of T-cell memory formation after mild COVID-19. On the study more broadly: Largely, TCR clusters stayed within a single donor.

Barcoded TCR alpha and TCR beta cDNA libraries with UMIs came from 5'RACE using constant-segment primers. Each CDR3 protein is one row after TCRdb ran MiXCR on the 5' RACE reads. Of under 250,000 distinct CDR3 sequences detected, 15% appear once; the ten largest clones hold about 2%. Germline loops: CDR1 MNHEY, CDR2 SVGAGI. This CDR3 has 13 residues. V gave up 6 bases and J gave up 3 bases, with 12 bases separating them. This clonotype was counted a few times. Sequencing was carried out using PBMCs or a T cell subset sorted from them (not recorded which). This sequence originates from an adult woman who had mild COVID-19 (a few samples of this study predate the infection). Cell type and time point are not known. The J gene is TRBJ2-7, the V gene TRBV6-5, with unresolved D. The CDR3 protein is CASSNSGNYEQYF. The DNA of the CDR3 is TGTGCCAGCAGCAACAGTGGAAACTACGAGCAGTACTTC.